Given below is one T cell receptor (beta chain) in context. TCRdb's table, derived via immunoSEQ multiplex PCR, lists solely in-frame clones and lacks some. The table has fewer than 60,000 clones, about 91% seen once; the top ten hold more than 0.9%. The entry originates in a study of T cell changes during pregnancy in multiple sclerosis. The ends lost 4 bases at V and 3 bases at J; junction bases unmatched: 7. Germline V gives CDR1 LNHDA, CDR2 SQIVND (reference sequence). The CDR3 sequence is 15 residues long. The TCR was taken from a female donor in good health, enrolled as a control in a pregnancy study. This specimen consisted of peripheral blood, obtained after pregnancy. V usage is TRBV19 and J usage is TRBJ1-2; the match to TRBD1 covers 8 bases. The CDR3 reads CASSNGQGRDYGYTF. The DNA of the CDR3 is TGTGCCAGTAGTAACGGACAGGGAAGAGACTATGGCTACACCTTC.